This TCR beta chain was observed in a study of CD8 T cells in ankylosing spondylitis. Broader study findings: Significantly higher representation of disease-linked clones was reported for matched ankylosing spondylitis synovial fluid. In reactive arthritis synovial fluid and blood, some motif variants had been reported before. Characteristic of ankylosing spondylitis blood, it appeared, was a TCR beta motif comprising eight highly homologous variants. Relatively rare in peripheral blood, disease-linked clones were also CD8+.

Researchers built TCR beta libraries using quantitative 5'-RACE with molecular barcodes. TCRdb fed the 5' RACE reads into MiXCR, producing one record per CDR3 protein. This table holds under 250,000 distinct CDR3 sequences, about 7% found once. This clonotype was counted many times. Its antigen is not known. In germline, CDR1 is MNHEY, CDR2 SVGAGI. V was shortened by 2 bases and J by 4 bases, with 8 bases between the two germline ends. The CDR3 is 13 amino acids. This TCR was sampled from a male donor with ankylosing spondylitis. The chain links TRBV6-5 to TRBJ1-2; D remains ambiguous. The specimen sequenced was blood, either unsorted or a sorted T cell fraction (not recorded which). CDR3 DNA: TGTGCCAGCAGTTACGACGGATTCTATGGCTACACCTTC. Protein product: CASSYDGFYGYTF.